The 26 T cell receptor beta chains below were found in one sample sequenced in a study of blood T cell repertoires in COVID-19. Using immunoSEQ multiplex PCR, the repertoire was profiled, and TCRdb retains in-frame clones only, with some absent. This table holds about 280,000 clones, 85% to 90% found once. What was sequenced was peripheral blood. The receptors here all came from a woman in her 30s with COVID-19, enrolled during active disease.

This chain uses TRBV14 with TRBJ1-6; no definite D call. The CDR3 has 17 residues. Germline CDR1 is SGHDN and CDR2 is FVKESK. Trimming shortened V by 2 bases and J by 10 bases, and 21 bases separated the two germline ends. The CDR3 spells CASSQPLVPPPGSPLHF. DNA of the CDR3: TGTGCCAGCAGCCAACCCCTCGTGCCCCCGCCAGGCTCACCCCTCCACTTT.

The chain joins TRBV19 to TRBJ1-5, with 8 bases identical to TRBD1. V lost 6 bases and J lost 3; bases outside the gene matches: 7. CDR3 length: 15 residues. The V gene's germline CDR1 is LNHDA and CDR2 SQIVND (reference sequence). Here the CDR3 DNA reads TGTGCCAGTAGCGCCGGACAGGGCTACAATCAGCCCCAGCATTTT. It yields the protein CASSAGQGYNQPQHF.

This clone appeared once. The V call is TRBV24-1, the J call TRBJ2-5; D is ambiguous. Between the trimmed V and J ends, which lost 3 bases and 13 bases, there was a span of 14 bases. Germline CDR1 is KGHDR and CDR2 is SFDVKD. This CDR3 contains 12 residues. Here the CDR3 DNA reads TGTGCCACCAGTGATAAGACCGGGTCCCTGTACTTC. As protein: CATSDKTGSLYF.

This clone was detected once. The chain is built from TRBV28 and TRBJ1-1; D is possibly TRBD1 (5 bases). This CDR3 comprises 15 residues. Trimming took 5 bases from V and 0 from J, leaving 13 bases between them. CDR1 is MDHEN, CDR2 SYDVKM, per germline. CDR3 residues: CASSLTTEMNTEAFF. The DNA for the CDR3 is TGTGCCAGCAGTCTAACGACAGAAATGAACACTGAAGCTTTCTTT.

This chain joins TRBV7-9 and TRBJ1-6; a weak D match, TRBD1 (5 bases). This CDR3 has 17 amino acids. Per germline, CDR1 SEHNR and CDR2 FQNEAQ (reference sequence). Trimming cost V 1 base and J 0 bases, with 10 bases left between them. The CDR3 here is CASSLGGGGSYNSPLHF. The CDR3 DNA sequence: TGTGCCAGCAGCTTAGGGGGCGGGGGCTCCTATAATTCACCCCTCCACTTT.

The rearrangement links TRBV7-9 to TRBJ2-2; 8 positions match TRBD2. Germline V gene data show CDR1 as SEHNR and CDR2 as FQNEAQ (reference sequence). The CDR3 loop spans 15 amino acids. The junction had 6 bases not matched to a gene; V was cut back by 7 bases and J by 2 bases. This CDR3 is CASTGGDTNTGELFF. Here the CDR3 DNA reads TGTGCCAGCACGGGAGGGGATACTAACACCGGGGAGCTGTTTTTT.

The chain couples TRBV30 to TRBJ2-1, with 7 nucleotides matching TRBD2. CDR1 GTSNPN and CDR2 SVGIG come from the germline V gene (reference sequence). The CDR3 extends over 13 amino acids. Trimming removed 2 bases from V and 15 bases from J; junction bases left unmatched: 13. The CDR3 loop reads CAWSLGGGPVRFF. CDR3 nucleotides: TGTGCCTGGAGTCTCGGCGGGGGTCCGGTCCGGTTCTTC.

This clone was detected a few times. This chain connects TRBV19 to TRBJ2-3; the match to TRBD1 covers 9 bases. Trimming at V came to 6 bases and at J to 8 bases, leaving 3 bases not matched to a gene. There are 12 residues in the CDR3. Per germline, CDR1 LNHDA and CDR2 SQIVND (reference sequence). CDR3: CASSDRGGTQYF. CDR3 coding DNA: TGTGCCAGTAGCGACAGGGGGGGTACGCAGTATTTT.

The chain uses TRBV15 and TRBJ2-1; 9 positions agree with TRBD1. The CDR3 contains 12 residues. Germline assignment: CDR1 LNHNV and CDR2 YYDKDF (reference sequence). Trimming took 5 bases from V and 14 from J; bases not matched to a gene: 7. For the CDR3, the DNA is TGTGCCACCAGCCGGACAGGGGTGACGAAGTTCTTC. Amino acids: CATSRTGVTKFF.

V usage is TRBV18 and J usage is TRBJ2-7; TRBD1 matches 9 bases. From germline, CDR1 is KGHSH and CDR2 LQKENI. With 3 bases clipped from V and 3 bases from J, the junction kept 9 bases outside the gene matches. The CDR3 contains 16 residues. DNA of the CDR3: TGTGCCAGCTCACCGAACAGGGGGCACCTCAACTACGAGCAGTACTTC. Its translation: CASSPNRGHLNYEQYF.

The chain uses TRBV5-5 and TRBJ1-2; the D gene is possibly TRBD1 (6 bases). The CDR3 has 15 residues. Germline CDR1 reads SGHKS; CDR2 reads YYEKEE (reference sequence). The V end lost 3 bases, the J end lost 1 base, and 13 bases lay between the germline ends. The CDR3 nucleotides are TGTGCCAGCAGCTGGGAGACAGGTCTTAACTATGGCTACACCTTC. Amino acids: CASSWETGLNYGYTF. Complete variable domain (other parts from reference TRBV5-5 and TRBJ1-2): DAGVTQSPTHLIKTRGQQVTLRCSPISGHKSVSWYQQVLGQGPQFIFQYYEKEERGRGNFPDRFSARQFPNYSSELNVNALLLGDSALYLCASSWETGLNYGYTFGSGTRLTVV.

J is TRBJ2-4 and V is TRBV7-2; no clear D. CDR1 and CDR2 (germline): SGHTA, FQGNSA. The CDR3 is 10 amino acids. V dropped 5 bases and J dropped 7 bases, with 3 bases sitting between them. CDR3 sequence (DNA): TGTGCCAGCAGCCCTAACATTCAGTACTTC. Protein product: CASSPNIQYF.

This clone was counted once. The chain employs TRBV7-9 and TRBJ1-3, with no clear D. CDR3 length equals 14 residues. From germline, CDR1 is SEHNR and CDR2 FQNEAQ (reference sequence). V lost 6 bases to trimming and J lost 5 bases, with 14 bases between them. CDR3 in amino acids: CASRDSGPRNTIYF. The CDR3 region has the DNA TGTGCCAGCAGGGATAGCGGTCCGAGAAACACCATATATTTT.

This chain's CDR3 is CASSRGGTGTTEAFF. Here the CDR3 DNA reads TGTGCCAGCAGCCGGGGGGGGACAGGGACCACTGAAGCTTTCTTT. The chain carries TRBV5-4 and TRBJ1-1; 9 nucleotides match TRBD1. Germline V gene lookup returns CDR1 SGHNT and CDR2 YYREEE (reference sequence). CDR3 length: 15 amino acids. J was trimmed by 4 bases and V by 4 bases; bases with no gene match: 8.

The chain recombines TRBV4-2 with TRBJ2-5, with 10 bases lining up with TRBD2. The CDR3 runs to 14 residues. Germline V lookup: CDR1 LGHNA, CDR2 YNFKEQ. Losses at the gene ends were 4 bases for V and 4 bases for J; bases not matched to a gene: 3. The CDR3 is CASSRAGGRETQYF. CDR3 nucleotide sequence: TGTGCCAGCAGCCGAGCGGGGGGGCGAGAGACCCAGTACTTC.

The chain combines TRBV18 with TRBJ2-2, with D perhaps matching TRBD2 (6 bases). The V and J ends lost 6 bases and 2 bases respectively, with 13 bases between them. In germline, CDR1 is KGHSH, CDR2 LQKENI. The CDR3 totals 15 residues. The DNA of the CDR3 is TGTGCCAGCTCGCCGGGAGTCCGAAACACCGGGGAGCTGTTTTTT. Translating gives CASSPGVRNTGELFF. The variable domain in full, completed from reference TRBV18 and TRBJ2-2, reads NAGVMQNPRHLVRRRGQEARLRCSPMKGHSHVYWYRQLPEEGLKFMVYLQKENIIDESGMPKERFSAEFPKEGPSILRIQQVVRGDSAAYFCASSPGVRNTGELFFGEGSRLTVL.

This rearrangement joins TRBV28 to TRBJ1-2; tentatively, D is TRBD1 (5 bases). The CDR3 runs 12 residues. The ends were cut back, 3 bases at V and 8 bases at J, with 10 bases in the middle. In germline, CDR1 is MDHEN, CDR2 SYDVKM. The CDR3 sequence: CASSFRDRGYTF. The CDR3 DNA reads as TGTGCCAGCAGTTTCAGGGATAGGGGCTACACCTTC.

The chain couples TRBV3-1 (or the pseudogene TRBV3-2) to TRBJ2-1; 9 bases are shared with TRBD1. This CDR3 is 15 amino acids long. The V gene's germline CDR1 is LGHDT and CDR2 YNNKEL (reference sequence). With 0 bases clipped from V and 7 bases from J, the junction kept 4 bases outside the gene matches. CDR3: CASSQEGTGWNEQFF. For the CDR3, the DNA is TGTGCCAGCAGCCAAGAGGGGACAGGGTGGAATGAGCAGTTCTTC.

This chain links TRBV6-1 with TRBJ1-3; D gene unclear. The V and J ends lost 2 bases and 0 bases respectively, with 14 bases between them. The germline CDR1 and CDR2 sequences are MNHNS and SASEGT. This CDR3 region has 17 residues. CDR3 bases: TGTGCCAGCAGTGAATACAGCAGGTTAAGCTCTGGAAACACCATATATTTT. Its protein product is CASSEYSRLSSGNTIYF.

This chain links TRBV15 with TRBJ2-2; TRBD1 might be the D (5 bases). V lost 4 bases, J lost 0 bases, and 9 bases lay in between. The CDR3 sequence is 15 residues long. Germline V CDR1 and CDR2: LNHNV, YYDKDF (reference sequence). The chain's CDR3 is CATSTGQANTGELFF. The CDR3 bases are TGTGCCACCAGCACAGGACAAGCGAACACCGGGGAGCTGTTTTTT.

The V and J genes are TRBV11-2 and TRBJ2-7; D remains ambiguous. This CDR3 contains 11 residues. Germline loops: CDR1 SGHAT, CDR2 FQNNGV. V dropped 5 bases and J dropped 3 bases, with 5 bases sitting between them. The CDR3 is CASSEYYEQYF. For the CDR3, the DNA is TGTGCCAGCAGCGAGTACTACGAGCAGTACTTC.

The chain employs TRBV10-2 and TRBJ1-2; D gene uncertain. V was trimmed by 8 bases and J by 6 bases, leaving 16 bases between them. Germline CDR1 reads WSHSY; CDR2 reads SAAADI. This CDR3 has 13 amino acids. The DNA for the CDR3 is TGCGCCAGCGAGTCCGTTGCCCGAGATGGCTACACCTTC. Its translation: CASESVARDGYTF.

The sample holds one count of this clone. The chain couples TRBV3-1 (or the pseudogene TRBV3-2) to TRBJ1-2; 7 bases are a match to TRBD1. Germline values: CDR1 LGHDT, CDR2 YNNKEL (reference sequence). CDR3 length: 13 residues. With 4 bases clipped from V and 8 bases from J, the junction kept 7 bases outside the gene matches. CDR3 DNA sequence: TGTGCCAGCAGCCCCCCAAGGACAGGCGGCTACACCTTC. Protein product: CASSPPRTGGYTF.

This clone was observed a single time. V gene TRBV18 combines with J gene TRBJ2-3; D not resolved. In germline, CDR1 is KGHSH, CDR2 LQKENI. V was trimmed by 5 bases and J by 4 bases, leaving 4 bases between them. The CDR3 covers 11 residues. CDR3 sequence: CASSEADTQYF. In DNA form, the CDR3 reads TGTGCCAGCTCAGAGGCAGATACGCAGTATTTT.

The chain recombines TRBV2 with TRBJ1-1; possibly TRBD1 for D (5 bases). The CDR3 has 14 residues. V lost 4 bases and J 5 bases, leaving 14 bases between the germline ends. Looked up from germline, CDR1 is SNHLY and CDR2 is FYNNEI. As DNA, the CDR3 is TGTGCCAGCAGTGGGGGGGATCCCTCGACTGAAGCTTTCTTT. Translated, it gives CASSGGDPSTEAFF.

In this sample, this clone turned up once. The DNA of the CDR3 is TGTGCCAGCAGCTTTGACAGATTCTCTAATTCACCCCTCCACTTT. This sequence encodes CASSFDRFSNSPLHF. The chain couples TRBV3-1 (or the pseudogene TRBV3-2) to TRBJ1-6; maybe TRBD1 (5 bases). V dropped 5 bases and J dropped 6 bases, with 14 bases sitting between them. CDR3 size: 15 residues. Germline CDR1 LGHDT, CDR2 YNNKEL (reference sequence).